This TCR beta chain was recovered during a study of PD-L1 blockade in urothelial cancer. Across the whole study: About 90% of the roughly 30 patients comprised males who had bladder-origin urothelial cancer. Samples of blood were analyzed 3 weeks (second dose) and 6 weeks after treatment start.

The table came from immunoSEQ multiplex PCR; TCRdb's copy has only in-frame clones and leaves some out. The table records about 49,000 clones, approximately 79% of them present only once. The germline V gene encodes CDR1 SGHRS and CDR2 YFSETQ. V lost 0 bases to trimming and J lost 5 bases; unmatched junction nucleotides: 4. CDR3 length equals 14 residues. Specified time point: pretreatment peripheral blood. Each patient presented with locally advanced or metastatic urothelial carcinoma. The sequence was collected from a man between 65 and 85 years old with urothelial cancer. This sequence joins TRBV5-1 and TRBJ1-1, with 7 nucleotides matching TRBD1. Sequenced here: PBMCs, sampled around atezolizumab (anti-PD-L1) treatment. The CDR3 protein is CASSLGAGGTEAFF. DNA for the CDR3: TGCGCCAGCAGCTTGGGGGCAGGGGGAACTGAAGCTTTCTTT.